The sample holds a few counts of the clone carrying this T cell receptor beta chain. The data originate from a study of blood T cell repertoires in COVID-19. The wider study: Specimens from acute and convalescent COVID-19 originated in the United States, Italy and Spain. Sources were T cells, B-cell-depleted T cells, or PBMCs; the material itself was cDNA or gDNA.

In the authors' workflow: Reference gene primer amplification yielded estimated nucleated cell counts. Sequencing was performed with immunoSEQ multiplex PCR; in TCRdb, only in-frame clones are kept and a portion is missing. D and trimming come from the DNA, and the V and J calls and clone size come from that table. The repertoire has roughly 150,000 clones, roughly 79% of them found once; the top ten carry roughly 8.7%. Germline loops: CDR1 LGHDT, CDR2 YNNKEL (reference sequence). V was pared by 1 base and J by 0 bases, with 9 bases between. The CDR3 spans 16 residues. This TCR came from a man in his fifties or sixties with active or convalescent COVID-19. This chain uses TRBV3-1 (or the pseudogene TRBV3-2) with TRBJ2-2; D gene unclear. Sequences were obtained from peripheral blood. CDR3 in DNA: TGTGCCAGCAGCCAAGTCGCCCTAGCGAACACCGGGGAGCTGTTTTTT. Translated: CASSQVALANTGELFF.